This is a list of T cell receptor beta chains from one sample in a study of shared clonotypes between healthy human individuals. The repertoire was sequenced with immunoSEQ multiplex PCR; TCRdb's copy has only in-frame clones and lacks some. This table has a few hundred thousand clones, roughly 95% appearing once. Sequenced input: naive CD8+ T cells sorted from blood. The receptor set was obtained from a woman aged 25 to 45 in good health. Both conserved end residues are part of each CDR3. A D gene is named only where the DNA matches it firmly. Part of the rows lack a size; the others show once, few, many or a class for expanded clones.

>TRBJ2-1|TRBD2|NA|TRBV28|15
TGTGCCAGCAGAAAGACTAGCGGGAGGTTATTTGAGCAGTTCTTC
CASRKTSGRLFEQFF
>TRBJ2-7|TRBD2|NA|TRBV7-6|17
TGTGCCAGCAGCTTAGATTCGGCTAGCGGAGGCGGCTACGAGCAGTACTTC
CASSLDSASGGGYEQYF
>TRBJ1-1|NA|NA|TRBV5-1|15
TGCGCCAGCAGCTTGGGTGGGCCTGGAAACACTGAAGCTTTCTTT
CASSLGGPGNTEAFF
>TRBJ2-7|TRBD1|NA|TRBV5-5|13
TGTGCCAGCAGCTTGGGACAGGGGGGCGAGCAGTACTTC
CASSLGQGGEQYF
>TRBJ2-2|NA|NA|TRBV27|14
TGTGCCAGCAGTTACGGGACATCTACCGGGGAGCTGTTTTTT
CASSYGTSTGELFF
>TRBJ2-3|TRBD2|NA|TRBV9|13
TGTGCCAGCAGTGGACTAGCGTCGGATACGCAGTATTTT
CASSGLASDTQYF
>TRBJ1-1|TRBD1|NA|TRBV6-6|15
TGTGCCAGCAGTTCTCGGACAGGGGGGGACACTGAAGCTTTCTTT
CASSSRTGGDTEAFF
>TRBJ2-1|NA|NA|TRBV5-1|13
TGCGCCAGCAGCTTGGTAGTGGACAATGAGCAGTTCTTC
CASSLVVDNEQFF
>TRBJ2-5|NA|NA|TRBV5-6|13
TGTGCCAGCAGCTTGTGGACAGAAGAGACCCAGTACTTC
CASSLWTEETQYF
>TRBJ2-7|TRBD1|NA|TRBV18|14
TGTGCCAGCTCTTCGACAGGGCCCCCCATCGAGCAGTACTTC
CASSSTGPPIEQYF
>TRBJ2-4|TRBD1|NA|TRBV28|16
TGTGCCAGCAGTCCAACTTTCGGACAGGGAATAAACATTCAGTACTTC
CASSPTFGQGINIQYF
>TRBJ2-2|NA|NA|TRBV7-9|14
TGTGCCAGCAGCATCCGTACGAACACCGGGGAGCTGTTTTTT
CASSIRTNTGELFF
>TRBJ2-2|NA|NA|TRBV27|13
TGTGCCAGCAGTTTTCCGGGGTCCGGGGAGCTGTTTTTT
CASSFPGSGELFF
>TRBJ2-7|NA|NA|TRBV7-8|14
TGTGCCAGCAGCCTACCAGCTAGCTCCTACGAGCAGTACTTC
CASSLPASSYEQYF
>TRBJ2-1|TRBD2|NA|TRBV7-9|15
TGTGCCAGCAGCTTACTAGCGGGAGGGGATAATGAGCAGTTCTTC
CASSLLAGGDNEQFF
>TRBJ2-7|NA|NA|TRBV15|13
TGTGCCACCAGCAGACGAGGTCGGGACGAGCAGTACTTC
CATSRRGRDEQYF
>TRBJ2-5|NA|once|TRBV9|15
TGTGCCAGCAGCGTAGTCTCGAACAGACAAGAGACCCAGTACTTC
CASSVVSNRQETQYF
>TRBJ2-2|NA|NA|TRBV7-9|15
TGTGCCAGCAGCTACAGGGTAAAGGACACCGGGGAGCTGTTTTTT
CASSYRVKDTGELFF
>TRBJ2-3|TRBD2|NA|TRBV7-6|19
TGTGCCAGCAGCTTGGGTCCGGGACTAGCGGGAGGGCCTACAGATACGCAGTATTTT
CASSLGPGLAGGPTDTQYF
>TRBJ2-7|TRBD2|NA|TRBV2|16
TGTGCCAGCAACCTTCCCCGGGAGGTGCCCTCCTACGAGCAGTACTTC
CASNLPREVPSYEQYF
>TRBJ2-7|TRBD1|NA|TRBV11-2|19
TGTGCCAGCAGCCTGACACAGGGGGCGATAAGATATTTTAACTACGAGCAGTACTTC
CASSLTQGAIRYFNYEQYF
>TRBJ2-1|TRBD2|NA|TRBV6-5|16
TGTGCCAGCAGTTACGGTAGCGGGCGCCCCTTAGGTGAGCAGTTCTTC
CASSYGSGRPLGEQFF
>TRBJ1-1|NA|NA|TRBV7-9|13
TGTGCCAGCAGCGGGGTCCCCCCTTTTATGGCTTTCTTT
CASSGVPPFMAFF
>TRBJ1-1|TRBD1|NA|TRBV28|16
TGTGCCAGCAGTTTTTTTACAGGGGAAAAAAGTCCTGAAGCTTTCTTT
CASSFFTGEKSPEAFF
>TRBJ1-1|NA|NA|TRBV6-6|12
TGTGCCAGCAGTTACCCCGGATCAGAAGCTTTCTTT
CASSYPGSEAFF
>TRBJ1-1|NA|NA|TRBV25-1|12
TGTGCCAGCAGTTTAGGACAGTCGGAAGCTTTCTTT
CASSLGQSEAFF
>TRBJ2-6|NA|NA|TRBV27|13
TGTGCCAGCAGTTATTGGGGGGCCAACGTCCTGACTTTC
CASSYWGANVLTF
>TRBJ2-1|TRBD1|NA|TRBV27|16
TGTGCCAGCAGTTTATCTGCCGGGACAGGGAACAATGAGCAGTTCTTC
CASSLSAGTGNNEQFF
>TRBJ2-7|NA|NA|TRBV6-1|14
TGTGCCAGCAGTGAAGCCGCTAGCTCCTACGAGCAGTACTTC
CASSEAASSYEQYF
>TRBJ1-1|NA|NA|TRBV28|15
TGTGCCAGCAGTTTCCTAGACAGATCGAACACTGAAGCTTTCTTT
CASSFLDRSNTEAFF
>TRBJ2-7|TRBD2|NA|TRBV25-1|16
TGTGCCAGCAGTGTTAATAGCGGGAGGCCCCCCTACGAGCAGTACTTC
CASSVNSGRPPYEQYF
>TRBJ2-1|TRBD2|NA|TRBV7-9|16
TGTGCCAGCAGCCCAGGGACTAGCGTTTCCTACAATGAGCAGTTCTTC
CASSPGTSVSYNEQFF
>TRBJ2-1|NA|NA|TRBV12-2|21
TGTGCAAGTCGCATTAGAGGGGCGGCCCTTTTCCAACCCCCCCCTTGCAATGAGCAGTTCTTC
CASRIRGAALFQPPPCNEQFF